What follows are 26 T cell receptor beta chains derived from one specimen sequenced in a study of T cell responses to AZD1222 COVID-19 vaccine (dated by TCRdb to the early 2020s). In light of the paper, this sample's time point label describes: baseline before first vaccination. Sample treatment or condition, as interpreted from the label and publication: meningococcal conjugate vaccine given as trial control. The library was obtained by the immunoSEQ multiplex PCR assay. TCRdb stores this immuneACCESS table with in-frame sequences only. Part of the clones is absent; in the studies checked, under half of the shortfall reflects unresolved V genes, and no reason is known for the rest. The sample contains approximately 190,000 clones, around 86% of them found a single time. The biggest ten clones account for less than 3% of the sample. The sample consisted of peripheral blood, taken on day 0 of MenACWY control vaccination. These receptor sequences come from an adult in good health.

This sequence joins TRBV9 and TRBJ2-7, with 8 bases identical to TRBD2. The junction had 6 bases not matched to a gene; V was cut back by 3 bases and J by 4 bases. CDR3 length: 14 amino acids. CDR1 SGDLS and CDR2 YYNGEE come from the germline V gene. The CDR3 protein is CASSGGREGYEQYF. The CDR3 DNA is TGTGCCAGCAGCGGGGGACGGGAGGGTTACGAGCAGTACTTC.

The genes are TRBV7-2 and TRBJ2-5; 7 bases map to TRBD1. Germline assignment: CDR1 SGHTA and CDR2 FQGNSA. This CDR3 is 14 amino acids long. J gave up 1 base and V 5 bases, and 4 bases lay outside the gene matches. Written as DNA, the CDR3 is TGTGCCAGCAGCCCGAGGGACAGCCAAGAGACCCAGTACTTC. Translating it yields CASSPRDSQETQYF.

V gene TRBV7-2 combines with J gene TRBJ2-1; 9 bases map to TRBD2. Trimming at V came to 8 bases and at J to 4 bases, leaving 6 bases not matched to a gene. CDR1 is SGHTA, CDR2 FQGNSA, per germline. The CDR3 runs 14 residues. The CDR3 spells CASRSGRQYNEQFF. DNA for the CDR3: TGTGCCAGCCGGAGCGGGAGGCAATACAATGAGCAGTTCTTC.

The chain links TRBV19 to TRBJ1-5, with TRBD1 as a possible D gene (5 bases). The length of the CDR3 is 15 residues. The germline V and J ends were trimmed by 5 bases and 6 bases, with 17 bases remaining between them. Germline CDR1 and CDR2: LNHDA and SQIVND (reference sequence). The DNA for the CDR3 is TGTGCCAGTAGTTCCATATCGACAGTCAGTCAGCCCCAGCATTTT. Encoded protein: CASSSISTVSQPQHF.

V gene TRBV5-1 combines with J gene TRBJ2-1; unclear D gene. The germline CDR1 and CDR2 sequences are SGHRS and YFSETQ. The CDR3 covers 18 residues. V gave up 4 bases and J gave up 4 bases, with 24 bases separating them. The CDR3 DNA is TGCGCCAGCAGCACCGGGTTGGTGGCAGCAGCGCAGTACAATGAGCAGTTCTTC. The encoded protein is CASSTGLVAAAQYNEQFF.

The chain employs TRBV15 and TRBJ2-5, with 7 bases fitting TRBD1. Germline V CDR1 and CDR2: LNHNV, YYDKDF (reference sequence). There are 19 residues in the CDR3. V gave up 1 base and J gave up 5 bases; unmatched junction bases: 19. CDR3 region: CATSRAGSRDETGPETQYF. The DNA of the CDR3 is TGTGCCACCAGCAGAGCAGGGAGCCGAGATGAGACAGGGCCCGAGACCCAGTACTTC.

J is TRBJ2-1 and V is TRBV30, with 9 bases that match TRBD1. Germline CDR1 reads GTSNPN; CDR2 reads SVGIG (reference sequence). V dropped 4 bases and J dropped 2; count of bases not matched to a gene: 6. This CDR3 has 15 residues. This CDR3 reads CAWTLGDRAYNEQFF. The DNA of the CDR3 is TGTGCCTGGACCCTTGGGGACAGGGCCTACAATGAGCAGTTCTTC.

This chain links TRBV3-1 (or the pseudogene TRBV3-2) with TRBJ1-4; D may be TRBD1 (6 bases). The CDR3 sequence is 15 residues long. From germline, CDR1 is LGHDT and CDR2 YNNKEL (reference sequence). V gave up 2 bases and J gave up 7 bases, with 14 bases separating them. The CDR3 DNA is TGTGCCAGCAGCCAACGAAGAACAGGGCGTGAAAAACTGTTTTTT. Its protein product is CASSQRRTGREKLFF.

The rearrangement joins TRBV21-1 to TRBJ1-2. TRBV21-1 is listed as a pseudogene. The CDR3 is 13 amino acids. Here the CDR3 reads CASSEMGTYGYTF. Written as DNA, the CDR3 is TGTGCCAGCAGTGAAATGGGGACCTATGGCTACACCTTC.

A few counts support this clone. The chain recombines TRBV28 with TRBJ2-7, with D unresolved. V lost 6 bases and J 7 bases, leaving 13 bases between the germline ends. The length of the CDR3 is 12 residues. Germline V lookup: CDR1 MDHEN, CDR2 SYDVKM. CDR3 DNA sequence: TGTGCCAGCAGGCCCTCCGTTGGAGAGCAGTACTTC. Amino acid sequence: CASRPSVGEQYF.

The chain joins TRBV28 to TRBJ2-2; the match to TRBD1 covers 7 bases. The germline CDR1 and CDR2 sequences are MDHEN and SYDVKM. CDR3 size: 13 residues. J lost 3 bases, V lost 5 bases, and 0 bases had no gene match. CDR3 residues: CASSGQDTGELFF. In nucleotides, the CDR3 is TGTGCCAGCAGTGGACAGGACACCGGGGAGCTGTTTTTT.

The genes are TRBV12-3 or TRBV12-4 and TRBJ1-1; no clear D gene. The CDR3 length is 13 residues. V lost 1 base and J lost 5, with 8 bases in between. The DNA of the CDR3 is TGTGCCAGCAGTTTAGGGGCCGGAACTGAAGCTTTCTTT. As protein: CASSLGAGTEAFF.

This sequence joins TRBV3-1 (or the pseudogene TRBV3-2) and TRBJ1-1; 7 nucleotides line up with TRBD1. Germline lookup yields CDR1 LGHDT and CDR2 YNNKEL (reference sequence). After removal of 1 base from V and 3 bases from J, the junction contained 5 bases not matched to a gene. The CDR3 has 15 residues. In DNA form, the CDR3 reads TGTGCCAGCAGCCAAGTACAGGGGCAGGACACTGAAGCTTTCTTT. It encodes CASSQVQGQDTEAFF.

The chain has TRBV14 and TRBJ2-7, with TRBD2 identical over 13 bases. In germline, CDR1 is SGHDN, CDR2 FVKESK. Trimming took 4 bases from V and 7 from J; bases not matched to a gene: 10. CDR3 length: 16 amino acids. The CDR3, as DNA: TGTGCCAGCAGCCTGCCCGGACTAGCGGGGGCGGGGGAGCAGTACTTC. Its protein is CASSLPGLAGAGEQYF. The whole variable domain, filled in from reference TRBV14 and TRBJ2-7, reads EAGVTQFPSHSVIEKGQTVTLRCDPISGHDNLYWYRRVMGKEIKFLLHFVKESKQDESGMPNNRFLAERTGGTYSTLKVQPAELEDSGVYFCASSLPGLAGAGEQYFGPGTRLTVT.

This clone was counted once. The genes are TRBV7-9 and TRBJ2-5; a possible D gene is TRBD1 (6 bases). The CDR3 totals 14 residues. Trimming took 2 bases from V and 5 from J, leaving 12 bases between them. Germline lookup yields CDR1 SEHNR and CDR2 FQNEAQ (reference sequence). The CDR3 DNA reads TGTGCCAGCAGCTTATCTACAGGGTTTGAGACCCAGTACTTC. Protein sequence: CASSLSTGFETQYF.

The J gene is TRBJ2-2, the V gene TRBV6-6; TRBD1 matches 7 bases. This CDR3 is built from 14 residues. Germline V gene sequence: CDR1 MNHNY, CDR2 SVGAGI (reference sequence). V dropped 6 bases and J dropped 4; count of bases not matched to a gene: 5. CDR3 sequence reads: CASRPGQVTGELFF. The CDR3 region has the DNA TGTGCCAGCAGACCAGGACAGGTCACCGGGGAGCTGTTTTTT.

This clone occurred once. The J gene is TRBJ1-5, the V gene TRBV28; no definite D call. The CDR3 loop spans 12 amino acids. V shed 6 bases and J shed 5 bases, with 8 bases lying between them. Germline V lookup: CDR1 MDHEN, CDR2 SYDVKM. CDR3: CASRTGYQPQHF. In DNA, the CDR3 is TGTGCCAGCAGGACGGGCTATCAGCCCCAGCATTTT. The full variable domain, rest sourced from reference TRBV28 and TRBJ1-5, is DVKVTQSSRYLVKRTGEKVFLECVQDMDHENMFWYRQDPGLGLRLIYFSYDVKMKEKGDIPEGYSVSREKKERFSLILESASTNQTSMYLCASRTGYQPQHFGDGTRLSIL.

This rearrangement joins TRBV5-1 to TRBJ1-5; a weak D match, TRBD1 (5 bases). Looked up from germline, CDR1 is SGHRS and CDR2 is YFSETQ. This CDR3 is 18 amino acids long. V lost 0 bases, J lost 2 bases, and 18 bases lay in between. CDR3: CASSLVARELKGNQPQHF. DNA of the CDR3: TGCGCCAGCAGCTTGGTAGCCAGGGAGTTGAAGGGCAATCAGCCCCAGCATTTT. The entire variable domain, with the rest obtained from reference TRBV5-1 and TRBJ1-5, is as follows: KAGVTQTPRYLIKTRGQQVTLSCSPISGHRSVSWYQQTPGQGLQFLFEYFSETQRNKGNFPGRFSGRQFSNSRSEMNVSTLELGDSALYLCASSLVARELKGNQPQHFGDGTRLSIL.

The rearrangement uses TRBV6-5 and TRBJ1-6; D might be TRBD1 (5 bases). Trimming shortened V by 10 bases and J by 7 bases, and 14 bases separated the two germline ends. This CDR3 contains 13 residues. Germline values: CDR1 MNHEY, CDR2 SVGAGI. DNA for the CDR3: TGTGCCACCGGGGCTTACAGGAATTCACCCCTCCACTTT. Translating gives CATGAYRNSPLHF.

The chain carries TRBV5-1 and TRBJ2-3; 8 nucleotides agree with TRBD1. Per germline, CDR1 SGHRS and CDR2 YFSETQ. With V trimmed by 0 bases and J by 5 bases, 5 bases remained unmatched. The CDR3 has 15 amino acids. In DNA form, the CDR3 reads TGCGCCAGCAGCTTGGAGGGGACAGGTATAGATACGCAGTATTTT. Translated: CASSLEGTGIDTQYF.

This chain connects TRBV7-8 to TRBJ2-7, with D tentatively TRBD1 (6 bases). Between the trimmed V and J ends, which lost 5 bases and 0 bases, there was a span of 11 bases. The germline CDR1 and CDR2 sequences are SGHVS and FQNEAQ. This CDR3 spans 14 amino acids. As DNA, the CDR3 is TGTGCCAGCAGCCCGCGACAGGACTCCTACGAGCAGTACTTC. It translates to CASSPRQDSYEQYF.

This chain uses TRBV13 with TRBJ2-7; D might be TRBD1 (5 bases). Trimming shortened V by 0 bases and J by 5 bases, and 11 bases separated the two germline ends. Germline V gene lookup returns CDR1 PRHDT and CDR2 FYEKMQ (reference sequence). The CDR3 contains 14 residues. The CDR3 DNA is TGTGCCAGCAGCTTAGGGCAGGGTAAGAACGAGCAGTACTTC. As protein: CASSLGQGKNEQYF.

The chain combines TRBV9 with TRBJ1-2; D perhaps matches TRBD1 (5 bases). Germline loops: CDR1 SGDLS, CDR2 YYNGEE. Trimming shortened V by 0 bases and J by 4 bases, and 19 bases separated the two germline ends. The CDR3 runs to 17 residues. The CDR3 DNA follows: TGTGCCAGCAGCGTAGGAAGTAATTCGGGACTGTTCTATGGCTACACCTTC. Encoded protein: CASSVGSNSGLFYGYTF.

The chain recombines TRBV3-1 (or the pseudogene TRBV3-2) with TRBJ2-7; D remains ambiguous. V dropped 4 bases and J dropped 3 bases, with 16 bases sitting between them. The CDR3 is 15 amino acids. The germline V gene encodes CDR1 LGHDT and CDR2 YNNKEL (reference sequence). The CDR3 is CASSPGSVSVYEQYF. The CDR3 DNA follows: TGTGCCAGCAGCCCCGGATCTGTAAGTGTCTACGAGCAGTACTTC.

V gene TRBV24-1 combines with J gene TRBJ2-7; D perhaps matches TRBD1 (5 bases). Trimming shortened V by 4 bases and J by 4 bases, and 16 bases separated the two germline ends. This CDR3 region has 15 residues. CDR1 is KGHDR and CDR2 is SFDVKD in the germline V gene. Here the CDR3 reads CATSDPQGSPYEQYF. The DNA of the CDR3 is TGTGCCACCAGTGACCCCCAGGGCTCACCTTACGAGCAGTACTTC.

As DNA, the CDR3 is TGTGCCAGCAGCCAGCCGGGACCTCAGTACTTC. Its translation: CASSQPGPQYF. The rearrangement joins TRBV5-8 to TRBJ2-7; either TRBD1 or TRBD2 may supply D (5 bases each). The germline gives CDR1 SGHTS, CDR2 YDEGEE. V was trimmed by 4 bases and J by 10 bases, leaving 12 bases between them. The CDR3 is 11 residues long.